Below, one T cell receptor beta chain is given with its context. What it binds is unknown. Different DNA sequences within this sample yield the same CDR3. The assay was immunoSEQ multiplex PCR, and TCRdb's table has in-frame clones only and misses some. The sample lists fewer than 300,000 clones; more than 85% were seen once. This record comes from a study of T cell responses to AZD1222 COVID-19 vaccine. Study results and caveats: Donor demographics were predominantly white British with a female majority; clonal diversity may be underestimated. Just five to seven people given AZD1222 tested seropositive at baseline.

This receptor was taken from an adult in good health. The specimen comprised peripheral blood, sampled on day 0 of AZD1222 vaccination.

CDR3 nucleotide sequence: TGTGCCAGCAGCCAAGATCGGGGGGGTTCACCCCTCCACTTT. Amino acid sequence: CASSQDRGGSPLHF. The chain uses TRBV3-1 (or the pseudogene TRBV3-2) and TRBJ1-6; possibly TRBD1 for D (5 bases). CDR1 and CDR2 from the germline V gene are LGHDT and YNNKEL (reference sequence). CDR3 size: 14 residues. The V end lost 0 bases, the J end lost 9 bases, and 9 bases lay between the germline ends.